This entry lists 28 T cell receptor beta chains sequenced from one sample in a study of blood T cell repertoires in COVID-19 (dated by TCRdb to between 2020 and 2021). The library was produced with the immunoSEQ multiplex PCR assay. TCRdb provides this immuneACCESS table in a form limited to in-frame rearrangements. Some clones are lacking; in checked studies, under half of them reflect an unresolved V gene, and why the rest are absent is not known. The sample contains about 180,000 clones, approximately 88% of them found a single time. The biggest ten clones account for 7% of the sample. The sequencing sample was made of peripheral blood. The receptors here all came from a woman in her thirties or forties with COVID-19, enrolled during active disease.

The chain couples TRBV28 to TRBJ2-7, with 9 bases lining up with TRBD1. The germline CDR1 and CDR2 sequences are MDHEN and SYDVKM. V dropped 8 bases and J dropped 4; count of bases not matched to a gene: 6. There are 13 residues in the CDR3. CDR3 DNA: TGTGCCAGCCAGACAGGGGGAAGTTACGAGCAGTACTTC. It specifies CASQTGGSYEQYF.

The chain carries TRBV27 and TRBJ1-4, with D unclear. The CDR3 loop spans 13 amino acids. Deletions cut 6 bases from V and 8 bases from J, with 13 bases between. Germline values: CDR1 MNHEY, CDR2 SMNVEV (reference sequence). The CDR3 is CASSPTWAEKLFF. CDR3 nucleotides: TGTGCCAGCAGCCCAACGTGGGCAGAAAAACTGTTTTTT.

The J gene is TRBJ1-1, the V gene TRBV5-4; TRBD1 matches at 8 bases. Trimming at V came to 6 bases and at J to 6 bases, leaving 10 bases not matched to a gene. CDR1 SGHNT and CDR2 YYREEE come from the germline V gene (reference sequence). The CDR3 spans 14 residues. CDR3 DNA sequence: TGTGCCAGCAAGGACAGGGAACTTTCCCCTGAAGCTTTCTTT. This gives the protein CASKDRELSPEAFF.

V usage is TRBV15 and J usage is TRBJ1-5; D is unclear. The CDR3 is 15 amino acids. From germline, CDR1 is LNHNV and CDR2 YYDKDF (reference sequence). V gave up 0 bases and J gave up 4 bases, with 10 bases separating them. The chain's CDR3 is CATSREAGLNQPQHF. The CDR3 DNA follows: TGTGCCACCAGCAGAGAAGCCGGTTTGAATCAGCCCCAGCATTTT.

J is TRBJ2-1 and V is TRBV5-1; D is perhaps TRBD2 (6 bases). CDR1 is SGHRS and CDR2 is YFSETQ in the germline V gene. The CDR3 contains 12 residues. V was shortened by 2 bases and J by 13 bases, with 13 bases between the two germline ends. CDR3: CASSFLGGDQFF. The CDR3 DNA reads TGCGCCAGCAGCTTTTTGGGCGGGGATCAGTTCTTC.

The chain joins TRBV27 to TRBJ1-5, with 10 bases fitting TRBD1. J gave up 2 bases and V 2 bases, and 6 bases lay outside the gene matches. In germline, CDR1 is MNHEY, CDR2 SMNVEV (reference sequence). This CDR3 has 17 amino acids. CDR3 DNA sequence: TGTGCCAGCAGTTTACGGTCGACAGGGGGCGGCAATCAGCCCCAGCATTTT. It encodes CASSLRSTGGGNQPQHF.

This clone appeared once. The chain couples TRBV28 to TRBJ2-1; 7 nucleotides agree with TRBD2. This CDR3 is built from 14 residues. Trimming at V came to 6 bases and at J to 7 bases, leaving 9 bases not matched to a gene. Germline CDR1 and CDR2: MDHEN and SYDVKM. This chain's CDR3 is CASSPAGEKNEQFF. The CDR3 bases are TGTGCCAGCAGCCCGGCGGGAGAGAAGAATGAGCAGTTCTTC.

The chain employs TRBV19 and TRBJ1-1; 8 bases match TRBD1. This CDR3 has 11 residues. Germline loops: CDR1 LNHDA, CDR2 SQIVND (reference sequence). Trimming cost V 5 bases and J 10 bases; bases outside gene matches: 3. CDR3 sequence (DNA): TGTGCCAGTAGTTTCACAGGGGGAGCTTTCTTT. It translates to CASSFTGGAFF.

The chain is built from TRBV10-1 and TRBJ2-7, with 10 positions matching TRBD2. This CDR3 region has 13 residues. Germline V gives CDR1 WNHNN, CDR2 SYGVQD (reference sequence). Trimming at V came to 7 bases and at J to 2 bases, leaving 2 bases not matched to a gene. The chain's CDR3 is CASNSGGTYEQYF. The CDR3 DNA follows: TGCGCCAGCAATAGCGGGGGGACCTACGAGCAGTACTTC.

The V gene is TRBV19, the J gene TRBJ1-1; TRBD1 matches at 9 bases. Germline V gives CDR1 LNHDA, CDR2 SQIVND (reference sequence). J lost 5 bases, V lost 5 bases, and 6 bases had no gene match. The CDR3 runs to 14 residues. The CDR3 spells CASSPGTGNTEAFF. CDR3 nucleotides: TGTGCCAGTAGTCCCGGGACAGGGAATACTGAAGCTTTCTTT.

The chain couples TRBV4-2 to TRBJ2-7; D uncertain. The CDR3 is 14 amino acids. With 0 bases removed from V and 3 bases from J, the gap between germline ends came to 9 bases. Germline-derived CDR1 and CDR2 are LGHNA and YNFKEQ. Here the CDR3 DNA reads TGTGCCAGCAGCCAAGATAAAGGAGTCTACGAGCAGTACTTC. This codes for CASSQDKGVYEQYF.

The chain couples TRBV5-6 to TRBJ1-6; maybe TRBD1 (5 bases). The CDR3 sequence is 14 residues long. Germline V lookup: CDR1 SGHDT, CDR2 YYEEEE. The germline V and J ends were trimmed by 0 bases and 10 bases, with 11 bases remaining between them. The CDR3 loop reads CASSLGGARSPLHF. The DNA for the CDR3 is TGTGCCAGCAGCTTGGGTGGGGCTAGATCACCCCTCCACTTT.

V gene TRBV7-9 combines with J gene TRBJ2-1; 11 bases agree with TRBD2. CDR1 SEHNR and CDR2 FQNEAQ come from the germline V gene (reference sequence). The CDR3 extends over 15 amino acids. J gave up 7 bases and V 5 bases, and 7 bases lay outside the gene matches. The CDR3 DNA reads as TGTGCCAGCAGCCTACTAGCGGGGGCCAAAAATGAGCAGTTCTTC. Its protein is CASSLLAGAKNEQFF.

This chain's CDR3 is CASPQLAPTVFYGYTF. CDR3 DNA: TGTGCCAGTCCTCAACTAGCCCCGACAGTTTTCTATGGCTACACCTTC. J is TRBJ1-2 and V is TRBV5-8, with a possible D match to TRBD1 (5 bases). V lost 8 bases and J lost 4, with 24 bases in between. This CDR3 has 16 amino acids. Germline V gene lookup returns CDR1 SGHTS and CDR2 YDEGEE.

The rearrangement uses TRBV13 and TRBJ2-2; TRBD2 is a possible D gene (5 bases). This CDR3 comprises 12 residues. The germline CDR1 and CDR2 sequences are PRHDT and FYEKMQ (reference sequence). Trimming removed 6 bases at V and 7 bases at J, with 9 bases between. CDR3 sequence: CASRVTNGELFF. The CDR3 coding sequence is TGTGCCAGCAGGGTGACTAACGGGGAGCTGTTTTTT. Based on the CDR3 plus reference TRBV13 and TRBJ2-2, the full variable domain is AAGVIQSPRHLIKEKRETATLKCYPIPRHDTVYWYQQGPGQDPQFLISFYEKMQSDKGSIPDRFSAQQFSDYHSELNMSSLELGDSALYFCASRVTNGELFFGEGSRLTVL.

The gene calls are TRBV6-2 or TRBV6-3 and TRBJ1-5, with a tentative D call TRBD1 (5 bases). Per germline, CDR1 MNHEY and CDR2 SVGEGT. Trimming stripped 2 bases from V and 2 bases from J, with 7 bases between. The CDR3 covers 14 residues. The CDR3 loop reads CASSYGHGNQPQHF. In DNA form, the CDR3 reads TGTGCCAGCAGTTACGGACACGGCAATCAGCCCCAGCATTTT.

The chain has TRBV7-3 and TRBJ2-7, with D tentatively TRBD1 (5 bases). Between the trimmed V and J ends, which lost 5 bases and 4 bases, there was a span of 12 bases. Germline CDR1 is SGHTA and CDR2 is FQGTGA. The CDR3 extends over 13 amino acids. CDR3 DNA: TGTGCCAGCAGCGTCGACAGTCTGTACGAGCAGTACTTC. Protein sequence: CASSVDSLYEQYF.

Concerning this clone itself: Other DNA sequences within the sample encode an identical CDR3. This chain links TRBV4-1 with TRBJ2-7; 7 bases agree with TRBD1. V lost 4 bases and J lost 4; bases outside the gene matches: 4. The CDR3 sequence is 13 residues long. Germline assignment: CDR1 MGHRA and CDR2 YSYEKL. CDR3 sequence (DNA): TGCGCCAGCAGCCCGGGACAGTCGTACGAGCAGTACTTC. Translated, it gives CASSPGQSYEQYF.

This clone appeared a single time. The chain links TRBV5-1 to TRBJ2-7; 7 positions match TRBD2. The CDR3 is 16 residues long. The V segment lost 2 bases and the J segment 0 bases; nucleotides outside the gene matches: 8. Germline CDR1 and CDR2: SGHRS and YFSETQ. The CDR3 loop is CASSFGRDLNSYEQYF. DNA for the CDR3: TGCGCCAGCAGCTTTGGGAGGGACTTAAACTCCTACGAGCAGTACTTC.

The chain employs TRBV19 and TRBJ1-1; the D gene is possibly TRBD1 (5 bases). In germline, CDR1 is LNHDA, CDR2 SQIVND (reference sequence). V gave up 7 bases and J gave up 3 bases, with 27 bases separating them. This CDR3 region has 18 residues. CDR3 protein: CASIITAGLPLEDTEAFF. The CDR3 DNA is TGTGCCAGTATTATTACTGCGGGACTGCCCTTGGAGGACACTGAAGCTTTCTTT.

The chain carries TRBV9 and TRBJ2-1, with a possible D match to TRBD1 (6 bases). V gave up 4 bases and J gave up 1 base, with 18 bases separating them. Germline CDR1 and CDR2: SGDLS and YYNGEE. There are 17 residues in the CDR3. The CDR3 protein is CASSPNAWTASYNEQFF. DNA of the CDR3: TGTGCCAGCAGCCCGAACGCTTGGACAGCGTCCTACAATGAGCAGTTCTTC.

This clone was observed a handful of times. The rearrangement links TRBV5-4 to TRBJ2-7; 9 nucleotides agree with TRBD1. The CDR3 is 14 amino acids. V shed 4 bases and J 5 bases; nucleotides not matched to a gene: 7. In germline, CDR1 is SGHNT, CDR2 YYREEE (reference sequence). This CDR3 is CASSPGQGRNEQYF. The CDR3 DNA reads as TGTGCCAGCAGCCCCGGACAGGGGAGGAACGAGCAGTACTTC.

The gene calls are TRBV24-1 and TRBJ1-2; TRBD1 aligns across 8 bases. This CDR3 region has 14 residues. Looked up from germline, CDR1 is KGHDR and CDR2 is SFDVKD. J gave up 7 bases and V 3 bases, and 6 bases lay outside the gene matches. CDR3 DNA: TGTGCCACCAGTGATCCCCAGGGGGCCGTTGGCTACACCTTC. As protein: CATSDPQGAVGYTF.

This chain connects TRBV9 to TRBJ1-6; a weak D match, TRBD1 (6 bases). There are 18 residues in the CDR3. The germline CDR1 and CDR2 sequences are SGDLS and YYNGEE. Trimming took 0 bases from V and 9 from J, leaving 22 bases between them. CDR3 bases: TGTGCCAGCAGCGTAGCGAGAGGAACACAGGGTAGTTCTTCACCCCTCCACTTT. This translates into CASSVARGTQGSSSPLHF.

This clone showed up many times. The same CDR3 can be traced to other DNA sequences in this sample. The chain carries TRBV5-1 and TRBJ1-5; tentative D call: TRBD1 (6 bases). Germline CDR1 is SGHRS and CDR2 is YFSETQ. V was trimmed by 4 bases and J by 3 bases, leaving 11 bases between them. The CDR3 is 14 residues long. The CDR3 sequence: CASSPTGNNQPQHF. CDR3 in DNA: TGCGCCAGCAGCCCCACAGGGAACAATCAGCCCCAGCATTTT. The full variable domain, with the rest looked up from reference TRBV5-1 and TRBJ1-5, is KAGVTQTPRYLIKTRGQQVTLSCSPISGHRSVSWYQQTPGQGLQFLFEYFSETQRNKGNFPGRFSGRQFSNSRSEMNVSTLELGDSALYLCASSPTGNNQPQHFGDGTRLSIL.

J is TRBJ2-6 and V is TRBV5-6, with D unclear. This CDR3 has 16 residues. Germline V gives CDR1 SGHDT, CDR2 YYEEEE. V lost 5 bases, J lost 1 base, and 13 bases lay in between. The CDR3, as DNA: TGTGCCAGCAGTGCCCGCCCTATTTCTGGGGCCAACGTCCTGACTTTC. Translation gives CASSARPISGANVLTF.

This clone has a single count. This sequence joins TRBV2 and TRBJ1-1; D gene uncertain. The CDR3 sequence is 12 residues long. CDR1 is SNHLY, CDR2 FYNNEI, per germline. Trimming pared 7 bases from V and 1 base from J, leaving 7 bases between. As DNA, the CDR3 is TGTGCCAGCACCGACTGGAACACTGAAGCTTTCTTT. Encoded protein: CASTDWNTEAFF. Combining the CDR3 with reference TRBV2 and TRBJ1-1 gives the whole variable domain EPEVTQTPSHQVTQMGQEVILRCVPISNHLYFYWYRQILGQKVEFLVSFYNNEISEKSEIFDDQFSVERPDGSNFTLKIRSTKLEDSAMYFCASTDWNTEAFFGQGTRLTVV.

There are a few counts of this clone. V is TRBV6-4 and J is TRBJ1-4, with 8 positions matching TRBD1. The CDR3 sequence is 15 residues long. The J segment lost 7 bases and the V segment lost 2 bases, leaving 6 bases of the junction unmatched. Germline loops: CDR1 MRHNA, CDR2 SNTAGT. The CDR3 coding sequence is TGTGCCAGCAGTGACCACAGGACAGGGTTTGAAAAACTGTTTTTT. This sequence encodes CASSDHRTGFEKLFF.